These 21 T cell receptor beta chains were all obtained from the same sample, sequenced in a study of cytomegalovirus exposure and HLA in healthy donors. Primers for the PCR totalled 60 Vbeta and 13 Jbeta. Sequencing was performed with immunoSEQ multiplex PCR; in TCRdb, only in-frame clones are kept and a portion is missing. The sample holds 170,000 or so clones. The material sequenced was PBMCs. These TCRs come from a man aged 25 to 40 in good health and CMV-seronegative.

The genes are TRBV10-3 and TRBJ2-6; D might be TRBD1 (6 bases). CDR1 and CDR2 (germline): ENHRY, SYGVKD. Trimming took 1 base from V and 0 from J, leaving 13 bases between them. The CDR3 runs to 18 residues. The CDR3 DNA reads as TGTGCCATCAGTGAGTTCCAGGGGTCCCGCTCTGGGGCCAACGTCCTGACTTTC. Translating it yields CAISEFQGSRSGANVLTF.

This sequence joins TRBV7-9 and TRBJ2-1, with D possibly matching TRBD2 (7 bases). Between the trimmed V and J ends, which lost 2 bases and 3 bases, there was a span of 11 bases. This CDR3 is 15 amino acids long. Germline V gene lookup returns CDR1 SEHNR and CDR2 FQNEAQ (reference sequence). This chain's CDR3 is CASSLTRGGYNEQFF. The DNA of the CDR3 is TGTGCCAGCAGCTTAACAAGGGGGGGCTACAATGAGCAGTTCTTC.

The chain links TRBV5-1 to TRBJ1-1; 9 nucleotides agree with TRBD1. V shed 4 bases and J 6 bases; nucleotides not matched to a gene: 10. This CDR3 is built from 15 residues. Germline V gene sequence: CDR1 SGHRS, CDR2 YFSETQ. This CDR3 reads CASSADRGTISEAFF. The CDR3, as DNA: TGCGCCAGCAGCGCGGACAGGGGAACGATCTCTGAAGCTTTCTTT.

Here the CDR3 DNA reads TGTGCCAGCAGCTTAGGTCAGGGGTACTATGGCTACACCTTC. It specifies CASSLGQGYYGYTF. The chain recombines TRBV11-2 with TRBJ1-2; TRBD1 might be the D (6 bases). Between the trimmed V and J ends, which lost 1 base and 3 bases, there was a span of 9 bases. Germline values: CDR1 SGHAT, CDR2 FQNNGV. The CDR3 extends over 14 amino acids.

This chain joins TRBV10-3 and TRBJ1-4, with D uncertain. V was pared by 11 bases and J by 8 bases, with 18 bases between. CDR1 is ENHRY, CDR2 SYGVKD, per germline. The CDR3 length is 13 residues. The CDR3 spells CASSSGFEEKLFF. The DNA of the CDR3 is TGTGCCTCCTCGAGCGGGTTTGAGGAAAAACTGTTTTTT.

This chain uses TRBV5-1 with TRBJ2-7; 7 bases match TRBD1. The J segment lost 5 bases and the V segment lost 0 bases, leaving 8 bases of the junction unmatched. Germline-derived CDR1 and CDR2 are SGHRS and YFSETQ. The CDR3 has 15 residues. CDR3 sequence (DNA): TGCGCCAGCAGCTTGGCGGGACAGACCTCTGACGAGCAGTACTTC. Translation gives CASSLAGQTSDEQYF.

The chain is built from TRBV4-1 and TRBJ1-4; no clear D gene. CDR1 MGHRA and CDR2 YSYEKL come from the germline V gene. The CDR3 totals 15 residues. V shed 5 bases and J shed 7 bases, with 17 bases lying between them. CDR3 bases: TGCGCCAGCAGCTACAACGCTGGGAGTAGTGAAAAACTGTTTTTT. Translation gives CASSYNAGSSEKLFF.

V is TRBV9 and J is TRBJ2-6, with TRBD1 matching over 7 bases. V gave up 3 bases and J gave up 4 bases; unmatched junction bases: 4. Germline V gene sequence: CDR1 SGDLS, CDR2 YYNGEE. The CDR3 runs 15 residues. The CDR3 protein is CASSETGVGANVLTF. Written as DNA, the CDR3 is TGTGCCAGCAGCGAAACAGGGGTAGGGGCCAACGTCCTGACTTTC. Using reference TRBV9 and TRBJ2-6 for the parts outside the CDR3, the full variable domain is DSGVTQTPKHLITATGQRVTLRCSPRSGDLSVYWYQQSLDQGLQFLIQYYNGEERAKGNILERFSAQQFPDLHSELNLSSLELGDSALYFCASSETGVGANVLTFGAGSRLTVL.

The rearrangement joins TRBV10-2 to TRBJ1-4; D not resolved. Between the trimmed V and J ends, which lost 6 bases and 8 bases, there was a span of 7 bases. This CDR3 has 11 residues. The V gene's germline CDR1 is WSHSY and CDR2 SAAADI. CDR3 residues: CASRREEKLFF. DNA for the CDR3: TGCGCCAGCAGGAGGGAGGAAAAACTGTTTTTT.

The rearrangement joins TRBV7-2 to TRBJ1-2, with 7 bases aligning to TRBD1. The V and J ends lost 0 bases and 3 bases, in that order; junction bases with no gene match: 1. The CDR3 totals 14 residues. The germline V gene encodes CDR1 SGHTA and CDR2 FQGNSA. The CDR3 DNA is TGTGCCAGCAGCTTAGCCGGGACAGACTATGGCTACACCTTC. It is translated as CASSLAGTDYGYTF.

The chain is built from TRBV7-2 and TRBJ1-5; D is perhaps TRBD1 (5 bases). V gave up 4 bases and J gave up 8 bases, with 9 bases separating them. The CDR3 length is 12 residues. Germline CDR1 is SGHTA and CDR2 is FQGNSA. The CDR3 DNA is TGTGCCAGCAGCTGGGGCACGGAGCCCCAGCATTTT. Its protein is CASSWGTEPQHF.

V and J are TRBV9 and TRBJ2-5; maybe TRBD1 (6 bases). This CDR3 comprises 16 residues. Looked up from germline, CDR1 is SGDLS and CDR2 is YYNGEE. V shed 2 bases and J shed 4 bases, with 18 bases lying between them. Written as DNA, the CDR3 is TGTGCCAGCAGCGTGTTTGATCGGGTCAGGGGAGAGACCCAGTACTTC. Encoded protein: CASSVFDRVRGETQYF.

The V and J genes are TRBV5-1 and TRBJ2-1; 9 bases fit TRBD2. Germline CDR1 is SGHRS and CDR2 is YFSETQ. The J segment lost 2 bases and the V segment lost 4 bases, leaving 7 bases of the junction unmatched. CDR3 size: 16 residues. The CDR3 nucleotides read TGCGCCAGCAGCCCCAACCCTAGCGGGACCTACAATGAGCAGTTCTTC. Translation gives CASSPNPSGTYNEQFF.

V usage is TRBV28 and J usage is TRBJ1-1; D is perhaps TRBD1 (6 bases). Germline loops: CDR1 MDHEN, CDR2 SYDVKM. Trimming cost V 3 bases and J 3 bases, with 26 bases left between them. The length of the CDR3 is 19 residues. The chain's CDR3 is CASSLDGRWGSYRDTEAFF. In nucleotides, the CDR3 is TGTGCCAGCAGTTTGGATGGACGCTGGGGGAGTTACAGGGACACTGAAGCTTTCTTT.

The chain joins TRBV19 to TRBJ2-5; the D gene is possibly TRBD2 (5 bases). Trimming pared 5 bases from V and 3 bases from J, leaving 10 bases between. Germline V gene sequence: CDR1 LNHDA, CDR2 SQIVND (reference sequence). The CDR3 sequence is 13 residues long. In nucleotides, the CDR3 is TGTGCCAGTAGTCCCAGGCGGGAAGAGACCCAGTACTTC. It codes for CASSPRREETQYF. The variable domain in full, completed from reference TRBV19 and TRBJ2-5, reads DGGITQSPKYLFRKEGQNVTLSCEQNLNHDAMYWYRQDPGQGLRLIYYSQIVNDFQKGDIAEGYSVSREKKESFPLTVTSAQKNPTAFYLCASSPRREETQYFGPGTRLLVL.

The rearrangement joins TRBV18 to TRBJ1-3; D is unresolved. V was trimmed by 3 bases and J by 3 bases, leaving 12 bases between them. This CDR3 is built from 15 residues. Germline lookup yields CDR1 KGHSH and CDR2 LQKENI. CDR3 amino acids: CASSPLPSRGNTIYF. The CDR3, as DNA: TGTGCCAGCTCACCTCTACCTTCCCGTGGAAACACCATATATTTT.

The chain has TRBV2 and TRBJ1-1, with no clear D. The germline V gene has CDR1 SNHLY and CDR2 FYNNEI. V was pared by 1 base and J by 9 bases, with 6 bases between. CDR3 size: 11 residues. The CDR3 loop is CASSEGYKAFF. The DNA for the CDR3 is TGTGCCAGCAGTGAAGGATACAAAGCTTTCTTT.

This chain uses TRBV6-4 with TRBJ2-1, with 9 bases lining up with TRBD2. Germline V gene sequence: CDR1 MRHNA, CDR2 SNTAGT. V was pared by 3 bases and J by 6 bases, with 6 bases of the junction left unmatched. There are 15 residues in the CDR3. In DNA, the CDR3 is TGTGCCAGCAGTGATTCAGCGGGAGGCCCCAATGAGCAGTTCTTC. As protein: CASSDSAGGPNEQFF.

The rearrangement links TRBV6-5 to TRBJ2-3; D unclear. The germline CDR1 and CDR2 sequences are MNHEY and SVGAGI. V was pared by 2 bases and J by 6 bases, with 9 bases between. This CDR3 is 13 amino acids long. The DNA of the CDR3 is TGTGCCAGCAGTTACCGAGTCGTGGATACGCAGTATTTT. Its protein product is CASSYRVVDTQYF.

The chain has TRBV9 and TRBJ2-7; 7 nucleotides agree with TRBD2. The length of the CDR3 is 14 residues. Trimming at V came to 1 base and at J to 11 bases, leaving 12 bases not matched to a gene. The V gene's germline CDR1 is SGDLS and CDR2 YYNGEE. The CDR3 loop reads CASSVRDYSDIKYF. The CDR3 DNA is TGTGCCAGCAGCGTACGGGACTACTCGGATATCAAGTACTTC.

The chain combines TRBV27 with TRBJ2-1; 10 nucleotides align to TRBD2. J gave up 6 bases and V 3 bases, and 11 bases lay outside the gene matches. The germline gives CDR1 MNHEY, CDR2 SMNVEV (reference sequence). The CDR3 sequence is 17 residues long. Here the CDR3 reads CASSLGSGRSGGNEQFF. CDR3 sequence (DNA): TGTGCCAGCAGTTTGGGTAGCGGGAGGTCGGGGGGCAATGAGCAGTTCTTC.